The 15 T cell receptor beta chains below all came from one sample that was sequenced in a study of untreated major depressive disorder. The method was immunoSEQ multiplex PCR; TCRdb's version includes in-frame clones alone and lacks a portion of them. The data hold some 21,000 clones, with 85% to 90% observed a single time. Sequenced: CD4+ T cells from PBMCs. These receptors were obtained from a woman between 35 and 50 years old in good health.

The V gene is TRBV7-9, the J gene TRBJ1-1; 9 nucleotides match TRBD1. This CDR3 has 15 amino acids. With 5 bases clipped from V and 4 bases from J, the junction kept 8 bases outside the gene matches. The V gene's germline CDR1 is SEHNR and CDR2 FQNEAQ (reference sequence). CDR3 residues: CASSPSRDRATEAFF. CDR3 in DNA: TGTGCCAGCAGCCCCTCCCGGGACAGGGCCACTGAAGCTTTCTTT.

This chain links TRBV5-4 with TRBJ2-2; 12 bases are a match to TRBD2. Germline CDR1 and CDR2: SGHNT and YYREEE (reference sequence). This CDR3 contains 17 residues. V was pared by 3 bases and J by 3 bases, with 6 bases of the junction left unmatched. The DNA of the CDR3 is TGTGCCAGCAGCTCCTACCTAGCGGGGGGGTACACCGGGGAGCTGTTTTTT. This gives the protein CASSSYLAGGYTGELFF. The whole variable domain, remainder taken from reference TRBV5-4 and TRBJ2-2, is ETGVTQSPTHLIKTRGQQVTLRCSSQSGHNTVSWYQQALGQGPQFIFQYYREEENGRGNFPPRFSGLQFPNYSSELNVNALELDDSALYLCASSSYLAGGYTGELFFGEGSRLTVL.

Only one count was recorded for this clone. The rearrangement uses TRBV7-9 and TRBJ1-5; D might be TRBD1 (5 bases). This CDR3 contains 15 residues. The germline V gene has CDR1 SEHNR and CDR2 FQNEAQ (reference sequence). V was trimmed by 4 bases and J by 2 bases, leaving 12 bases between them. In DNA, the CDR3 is TGTGCCAGCAGCTCGGGGGTTTCGGGCAATCAGCCCCAGCATTTT. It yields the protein CASSSGVSGNQPQHF.

CDR3: CASSFRKAKSNQPQHF. The CDR3 coding sequence is TGTGCCAGCAGCTTTAGGAAGGCAAAAAGCAATCAGCCCCAGCATTTT. The V gene is TRBV12-1, the J gene TRBJ1-5. TRBV12-1 represents a pseudogene. CDR3 length equals 16 residues.

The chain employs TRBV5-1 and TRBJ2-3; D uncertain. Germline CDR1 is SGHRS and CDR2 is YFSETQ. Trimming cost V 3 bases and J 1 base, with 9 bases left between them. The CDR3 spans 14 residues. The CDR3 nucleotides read TGCGCCAGCAGCTACTACGGCGGCACAGATACGCAGTATTTT. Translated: CASSYYGGTDTQYF.

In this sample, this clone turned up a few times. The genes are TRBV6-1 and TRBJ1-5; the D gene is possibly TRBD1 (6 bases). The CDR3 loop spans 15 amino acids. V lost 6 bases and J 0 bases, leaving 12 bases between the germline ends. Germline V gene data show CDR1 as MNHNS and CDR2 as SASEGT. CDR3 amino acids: CASSRGHSSNQPQHF. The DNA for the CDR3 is TGTGCCAGCAGCAGGGGACACTCTAGCAATCAGCCCCAGCATTTT.

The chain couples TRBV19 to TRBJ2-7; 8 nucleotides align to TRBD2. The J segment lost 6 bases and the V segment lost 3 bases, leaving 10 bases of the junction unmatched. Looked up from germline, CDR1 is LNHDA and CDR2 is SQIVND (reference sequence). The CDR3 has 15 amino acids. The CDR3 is CASSIAASGSSEQYF. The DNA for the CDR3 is TGTGCCAGTAGTATTGCCGCTAGCGGGTCAAGCGAGCAGTACTTC. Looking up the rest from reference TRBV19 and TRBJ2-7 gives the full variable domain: DGGITQSPKYLFRKEGQNVTLSCEQNLNHDAMYWYRQDPGQGLRLIYYSQIVNDFQKGDIAEGYSVSREKKESFPLTVTSAQKNPTAFYLCASSIAASGSSEQYFGPGTRLTVT.

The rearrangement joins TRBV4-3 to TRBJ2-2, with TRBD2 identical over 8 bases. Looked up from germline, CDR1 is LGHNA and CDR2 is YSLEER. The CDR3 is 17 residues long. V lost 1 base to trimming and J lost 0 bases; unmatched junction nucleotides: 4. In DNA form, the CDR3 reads TGCGCCAGCAGCCAAGGGACTAGCAAAGCGAACACCGGGGAGCTGTTTTTT. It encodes CASSQGTSKANTGELFF.

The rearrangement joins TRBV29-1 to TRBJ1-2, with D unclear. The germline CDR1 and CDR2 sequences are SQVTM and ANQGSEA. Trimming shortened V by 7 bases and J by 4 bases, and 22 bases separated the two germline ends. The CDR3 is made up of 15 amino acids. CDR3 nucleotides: TGCAGCGCTGCCCGTATGGACTCCCCGGCCTATGGCTACACCTTC. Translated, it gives CSAARMDSPAYGYTF.

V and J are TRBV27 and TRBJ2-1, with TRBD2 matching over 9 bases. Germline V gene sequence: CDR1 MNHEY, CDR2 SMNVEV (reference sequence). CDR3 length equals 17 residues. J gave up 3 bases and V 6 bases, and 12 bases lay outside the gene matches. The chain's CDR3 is CASSSGGSGRIYNEQFF. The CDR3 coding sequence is TGTGCCAGCAGCTCCGGGGGGAGCGGGAGGATCTACAATGAGCAGTTCTTC.

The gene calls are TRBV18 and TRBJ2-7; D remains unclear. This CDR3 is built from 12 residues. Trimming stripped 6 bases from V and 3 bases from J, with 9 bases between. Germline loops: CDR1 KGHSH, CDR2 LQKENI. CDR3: CASSPTVYEQYF. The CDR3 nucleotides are TGTGCCAGCTCCCCTACAGTCTACGAGCAGTACTTC.

The CDR3 loop is CASSVTGSPNQFF. In nucleotides, the CDR3 is TGTGCCAGTAGTGTTACTGGTTCCCCTAACCAGTTCTTC. This chain uses TRBV19 with TRBJ2-1; the D is unclear. The germline V gene encodes CDR1 LNHDA and CDR2 SQIVND (reference sequence). The CDR3 is 13 residues long. V lost 5 bases and J lost 13, with 18 bases in between.

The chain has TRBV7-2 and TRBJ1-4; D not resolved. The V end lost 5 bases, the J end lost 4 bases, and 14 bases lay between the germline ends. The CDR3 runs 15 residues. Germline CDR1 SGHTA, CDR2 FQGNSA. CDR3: CASSRSISDNEKLFF. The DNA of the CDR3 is TGTGCCAGCAGCCGAAGCATTTCGGATAATGAAAAACTGTTTTTT.

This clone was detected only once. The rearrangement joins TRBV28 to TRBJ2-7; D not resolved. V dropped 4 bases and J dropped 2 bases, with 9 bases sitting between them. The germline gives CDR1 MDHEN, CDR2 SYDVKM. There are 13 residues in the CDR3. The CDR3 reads CASSYINTYEQYV. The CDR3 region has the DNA TGTGCCAGCAGTTATATTAATACCTACGAGCAGTACGTC.

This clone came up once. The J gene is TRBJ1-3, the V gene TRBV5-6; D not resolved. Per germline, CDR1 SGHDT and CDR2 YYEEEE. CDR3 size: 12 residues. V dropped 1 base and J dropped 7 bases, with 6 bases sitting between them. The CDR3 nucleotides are TGTGCCAGCAGCTTGAATGGGAACACCATATATTTT. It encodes CASSLNGNTIYF.